These 26 T cell receptor beta chains came from one sample sequenced in a study of blood T cells in healthy people across ages. Using a J-beta primer mix together with a sample-barcoded 5' primer, a second PCR was run for roughly 7 to 11 cycles. Via MiXCR, TCRdb re-called the 5' RACE reads, giving one row per CDR3 protein. Of approximately 1,000,000 distinct CDR3 sequences in the sample, under 40% are singletons; the top ten hold under 15%. The sample comprised blood. The receptor source for this set is a man between 18 and 29 years old in good health.

The sample holds a few counts of this clonotype. The gene calls are TRBV6-4 and TRBJ2-3, with 7 bases aligning to TRBD2. Per the germline V gene, CDR1 is MRHNA and CDR2 is SNTAGT. V lost 2 bases and J lost 2; bases outside the gene matches: 7. This CDR3 is built from 16 residues. CDR3 in DNA: TGTGCCAGCAGTGACCAGGAAGCGGGGTTCACAGATACGCAGTATTTT. Its protein is CASSDQEAGFTDTQYF.

The CDR3 nucleotides read TGTGCCAGCAGTCCGGACGGACAGGGCCTTAATGAGCAGTTCTTC. Amino acids: CASSPDGQGLNEQFF. This chain links TRBV12-3 or TRBV12-4 with TRBJ2-1; 8 nucleotides align to TRBD1. The CDR3 covers 15 residues. The V gene end was trimmed by 5 bases and the J gene end by 7 bases; junction bases not matched to a gene: 10.

This chain connects TRBV20-1 to TRBJ1-6; 8 nucleotides match TRBD1. The germline gives CDR1 DFQATT, CDR2 SNEGSKA (reference sequence). The CDR3 contains 16 residues. With V trimmed by 3 bases and J by 0 bases, 4 bases remained unmatched. The CDR3 region has the DNA TGCAGTGCTAGGGACAGGGAAACCTCCTATAATTCACCCCTCCACTTT. It translates to CSARDRETSYNSPLHF.

This chain links TRBV28 with TRBJ2-6; no clear D gene. The CDR3 has 15 residues. V lost 6 bases and J lost 2, with 11 bases in between. Germline V gives CDR1 MDHEN, CDR2 SYDVKM. The CDR3 DNA follows: TGTGCCAGCAGCTTACTTCTGGCTGGGGCCAACGTCCTGACTTTC. Translating gives CASSLLLAGANVLTF.

This clonotype was seen a few times. The chain recombines TRBV12-3 or TRBV12-4 with TRBJ1-5; D not certain. This CDR3 region has 19 residues. Trimming pared 9 bases from V and 4 bases from J, leaving 31 bases between. The CDR3 here is CARVLGSRARSIPNQPQHF. CDR3 nucleotide sequence: TGTGCCAGGGTGTTAGGTTCTAGAGCGAGGTCAATCCCTAATCAGCCCCAGCATTTT.

This chain connects TRBV19 to TRBJ2-1; no reliable D call. V was cut by 1 base and J by 10 bases, with 11 bases left in between. The CDR3 covers 13 residues. The germline CDR1 and CDR2 sequences are LNHDA and SQIVND (reference sequence). CDR3 in DNA: TGTGCCAGTAGTATAGGGCACAATAAGGAGCAGTTCTTC. As protein: CASSIGHNKEQFF.

This clonotype has just one count. This sequence joins TRBV20-1 and TRBJ2-3, with 7 bases fitting TRBD2. V lost 6 bases to trimming and J lost 0 bases; unmatched junction nucleotides: 12. CDR1 DFQATT and CDR2 SNEGSKA come from the germline V gene (reference sequence). The CDR3 extends over 16 amino acids. The DNA of the CDR3 is TGCAGTGCCCTAGCTTCGGGGGGAACTAGCACAGATACGCAGTATTTT. This translates into CSALASGGTSTDTQYF.

This clonotype was recorded a few times. The chain recombines TRBV5-1 with TRBJ2-7; D uncertain. This CDR3 region has 11 residues. Trimming took 8 bases from V and 4 from J, leaving 10 bases between them. The V gene's germline CDR1 is SGHRS and CDR2 YFSETQ. The CDR3 is CARLWDYEQYF. The CDR3 region has the DNA TGCGCCAGACTGTGGGATTACGAGCAGTACTTC.

The chain combines TRBV5-1 with TRBJ2-5; 10 bases align to TRBD2. Germline lookup yields CDR1 SGHRS and CDR2 YFSETQ. This CDR3 is 14 amino acids long. V shed 2 bases and J 5 bases; nucleotides not matched to a gene: 3. The CDR3 nucleotides are TGCGCCAGCAGCTTTAGCGGGGGGTTTGAGACCCAGTACTTC. It codes for CASSFSGGFETQYF. The whole variable domain, remainder taken from reference TRBV5-1 and TRBJ2-5, is KAGVTQTPRYLIKTRGQQVTLSCSPISGHRSVSWYQQTPGQGLQFLFEYFSETQRNKGNFPGRFSGRQFSNSRSEMNVSTLELGDSALYLCASSFSGGFETQYFGPGTRLLVL.

This clonotype appeared a few times. The chain employs TRBV10-3 and TRBJ1-2; TRBD1 matches 7 bases. With V trimmed by 2 bases and J by 8 bases, 2 bases remained unmatched. The CDR3 is made up of 12 amino acids. The germline CDR1 and CDR2 sequences are ENHRY and SYGVKD. The CDR3 sequence is CAISERQGGYTF. The CDR3 DNA sequence: TGTGCCATCAGTGAGCGACAGGGAGGCTACACCTTC.

The rearrangement uses TRBV20-1 and TRBJ2-7; D not certain. Trimming took off 3 bases at V and 7 bases at J, with 22 bases between the two ends. The germline gives CDR1 DFQATT, CDR2 SNEGSKA (reference sequence). The CDR3 sequence is 15 residues long. The CDR3 nucleotides are TGCAGTGCTAGTCCTAGTGCTTGGGGTTACAATGAGCAGTACTTC. Translation gives CSASPSAWGYNEQYF.

The chain has TRBV28 and TRBJ1-4; D is perhaps TRBD1 (6 bases). Per germline, CDR1 MDHEN and CDR2 SYDVKM. The length of the CDR3 is 13 residues. V lost 8 bases and J 1 base, leaving 8 bases between the germline ends. In DNA form, the CDR3 reads TGTGCCAGCCTACAGGGAACTAATGAAAAACTGTTTTTT. Translation: CASLQGTNEKLFF.

CDR3 region: CASSPGSNNSPLHF. In DNA form, the CDR3 reads TGCGCCAGCAGTCCCGGTTCTAATAATTCACCCCTCCACTTT. This sequence joins TRBV5-1 and TRBJ1-6; no reliable D call. CDR3 size: 14 residues. Germline-derived CDR1 and CDR2 are SGHRS and YFSETQ. The V end was cut by 5 bases, the J end by 5 bases, with 11 bases between.

The chain couples TRBV20-1 to TRBJ2-4, with 8 bases identical to TRBD2. With the DNA end fitting TRBJ2-7 better, the J assignment may be wrong. The germline CDR1 and CDR2 sequences are DFQATT and SNEGSKA (reference sequence). The CDR3 is made up of 15 amino acids. The CDR3 is CSARGPGGRSYEQYF. The DNA for the CDR3 is TGCAGTGCTAGAGGACCGGGGGGGCGTTCCTACGAGCAGTACTTC.

This rearrangement joins TRBV20-1 to TRBJ1-6; D uncertain. Germline CDR1 is DFQATT and CDR2 is SNEGSKA (reference sequence). The CDR3 spans 15 residues. With 5 bases removed from V and 0 bases from J, the gap between germline ends came to 11 bases. The DNA for the CDR3 is TGCAGTGCTGGAGGAGGAAGCTCCTATAATTCACCCCTCCACTTT. Its protein is CSAGGGSSYNSPLHF.

The chain combines TRBV20-1 with TRBJ1-4, with 10 bases that match TRBD1. The CDR3 has 16 amino acids. Germline V gene lookup returns CDR1 DFQATT and CDR2 SNEGSKA (reference sequence). The V segment lost 6 bases and the J segment 0 bases; nucleotides outside the gene matches: 7. CDR3 residues: CSARDRGSTTNEKLFF. The CDR3 DNA follows: TGCAGTGCAAGGGACAGGGGATCGACAACTAATGAAAAACTGTTTTTT.

The CDR3 here is CSARRTGAGEAFF. The CDR3 nucleotides read TGCAGTGCTAGAAGGACAGGCGCAGGTGAAGCTTTCTTT. This chain uses TRBV20-1 with TRBJ1-1, with TRBD1 matching 7 bases. The V and J ends lost 2 bases and 7 bases, in that order; junction bases with no gene match: 7. The CDR3 sequence is 13 residues long. Germline V gene data show CDR1 as DFQATT and CDR2 as SNEGSKA (reference sequence).

The chain combines TRBV9 with TRBJ2-1; no reliable D call. V was clipped by 6 bases and J by 0 bases, with 10 bases between them. This CDR3 region has 14 residues. Germline CDR1 and CDR2: SGDLS and YYNGEE. CDR3 sequence (DNA): TGTGCCAGCAACGCAGGCGACTCCTACAATGAGCAGTTCTTC. Translation gives CASNAGDSYNEQFF.

V usage is TRBV7-8 and J usage is TRBJ1-5, with D maybe TRBD1 (6 bases). This CDR3 has 16 amino acids. The germline V and J ends were trimmed by 4 bases and 0 bases, with 13 bases remaining between them. CDR1 is SGHVS, CDR2 FQNEAQ, per germline. The CDR3 coding sequence is TGTGCCAGCAGCTCAGAGGGGGTTTATAGCAATCAGCCCCAGCATTTT. Translation gives CASSSEGVYSNQPQHF.

This clonotype was observed a few times. The V gene is TRBV21-1, the J gene TRBJ1-2. TRBV21-1 is given as a pseudogene. The CDR3 is 15 residues long. Here the CDR3 reads CASSKAECMSNGYTF. For the CDR3, the DNA is TGTGCCAGCAGCAAAGCAGAGTGTATGAGTAATGGCTACACCTTC.

The rearrangement uses TRBV20-1 and TRBJ1-1; D ambiguous. Trimming removed 6 bases at V and 1 base at J, with 18 bases between. Per the germline V gene, CDR1 is DFQATT and CDR2 is SNEGSKA (reference sequence). This CDR3 contains 15 residues. The DNA for the CDR3 is TGCAGTGCCCCGCGGGCAGGCACGGCGAACACTGAAGCTTTCTTT. Translating gives CSAPRAGTANTEAFF.

This clonotype was observed a few times. The CDR3 DNA reads as TGTGCCAGCTCACCACCGGAAGGGAGTGGCTACACCTTC. Protein: CASSPPEGSGYTF. This chain uses TRBV18 with TRBJ1-2; D is uncertain. The length of the CDR3 is 13 residues. Per the germline V gene, CDR1 is KGHSH and CDR2 is LQKENI. V was trimmed by 0 bases and J by 7 bases, leaving 9 bases between them.

This sequence joins TRBV11-2 and TRBJ1-2; 8 bases map to TRBD1. From germline, CDR1 is SGHAT and CDR2 FQNNGV. The CDR3 consists of 13 residues. V dropped 6 bases and J dropped 10; count of bases not matched to a gene: 10. CDR3 in DNA: TGTGCCAGCAGTTCCGGGACAGGACATAACTACACCTTC. This translates into CASSSGTGHNYTF.

The rearrangement links TRBV12-3 or TRBV12-4 to TRBJ2-7, with 7 bases fitting TRBD2. The CDR3 contains 14 residues. V shed 6 bases and J 1 base; nucleotides not matched to a gene: 6. CDR3 protein: CASSKGTTSYEQYF. The CDR3 DNA reads as TGTGCCAGCAGCAAAGGGACTACGTCCTACGAGCAGTACTTC.

This clonotype was observed a single time. The chain links TRBV20-1 to TRBJ2-7; D is perhaps TRBD2 (5 bases). TRBJ2-5 explains the end of the DNA better; the J call may be wrong. Germline values: CDR1 DFQATT, CDR2 SNEGSKA (reference sequence). The CDR3 totals 13 residues. This CDR3 is CSAQRTPGKTQYF. The CDR3 DNA reads TGCAGTGCCCAGCGAACCCCGGGGAAGACCCAGTACTTC.

This chain joins TRBV7-2 and TRBJ1-4; D is possibly TRBD1 (6 bases). Between the trimmed V and J ends, which lost 5 bases and 7 bases, there was a span of 14 bases. Germline CDR1 is SGHTA and CDR2 is FQGNSA. The CDR3 extends over 14 amino acids. The CDR3 bases are TGTGCCAGCAGCCCGAATTTGACAGGTGAAAAACTGTTTTTT. Translating gives CASSPNLTGEKLFF.